The 7 T cell receptor beta chains presented below share a single source sample, sequenced in a study of blood T cell repertoires in COVID-19. TCRdb's table, derived via immunoSEQ multiplex PCR, lists solely in-frame clones and lacks some. The table records tens of thousands of clones, 90% to 95% of them present only once. Sequencing used peripheral blood. These receptors originate from a woman between 45 and 60 years old in a cohort sampled during active COVID-19.

The chain is built from TRBV30 and TRBJ2-7; possible D gene TRBD1, 6 bases. The germline CDR1 and CDR2 sequences are GTSNPN and SVGIG (reference sequence). This CDR3 spans 12 amino acids. Trimming removed 4 bases at V and 4 bases at J, with 11 bases between. The CDR3 loop is CAWKDSWYEQYF. DNA of the CDR3: TGTGCCTGGAAGGACAGCTGGTACGAGCAGTACTTC.

The chain is built from TRBV6-6 and TRBJ1-3; D is possibly TRBD1 (5 bases). There are 15 residues in the CDR3. The germline gives CDR1 MNHNY, CDR2 SVGAGI (reference sequence). V was pared by 6 bases and J by 6 bases, with 18 bases between. In nucleotides, the CDR3 is TGTGCCAGCAGCCCAGGGTTGTCGATGGAAAACACCATATATTTT. It is translated as CASSPGLSMENTIYF.

The chain employs TRBV5-4 and TRBJ2-1; D may be TRBD2 (6 bases). This CDR3 has 14 residues. The V gene lost 2 bases and the J gene lost 3 bases, with 9 bases spanning the gap. Germline values: CDR1 SGHNT, CDR2 YYREEE (reference sequence). Written as DNA, the CDR3 is TGTGCCAGCAGCTTTCCGGGGGACTACAATGAGCAGTTCTTC. It is translated as CASSFPGDYNEQFF.

V is TRBV9 and J is TRBJ2-3; no reliable D call. The V end lost 0 bases, the J end lost 2 bases, and 10 bases lay between the germline ends. The length of the CDR3 is 15 residues. Germline values: CDR1 SGDLS, CDR2 YYNGEE. Here the CDR3 DNA reads TGTGCCAGCAGCGTAGGACACACCCTCACAGATACGCAGTATTTT. Its protein is CASSVGHTLTDTQYF.

The chain recombines TRBV4-1 with TRBJ2-7; D perhaps matches TRBD2 (5 bases). Deletions cut 5 bases from V and 3 bases from J, with 23 bases between. The CDR3 length is 17 residues. Germline loops: CDR1 MGHRA, CDR2 YSYEKL. Here the CDR3 reads CASSVTLKLREIYEQYF. CDR3 coding DNA: TGCGCCAGCAGCGTAACTCTTAAGCTGAGGGAAATCTACGAGCAGTACTTC.

CDR3 loop: CASSESSGGKKETQYF. The CDR3 DNA reads as TGTGCCAGCAGTGAATCTAGCGGGGGGAAAAAAGAGACCCAGTACTTC. V usage is TRBV25-1 and J usage is TRBJ2-5; 11 bases match TRBD2. J lost 3 bases, V lost 1 base, and 4 bases had no gene match. CDR3 length: 16 amino acids. Per the germline V gene, CDR1 is MGHDK and CDR2 is SYGVNS.

V usage is TRBV6-1 and J usage is TRBJ2-7, with 9 bases fitting TRBD2. After removal of 3 bases from V and 3 bases from J, the junction contained 6 bases not matched to a gene. Germline CDR1 is MNHNS and CDR2 is SASEGT. The CDR3 is 15 amino acids. The DNA for the CDR3 is TGTGCCAGCAGTGACCAACTAGCGGGTGGCTACGAGCAGTACTTC. This encodes CASSDQLAGGYEQYF.